This T cell receptor (beta chain) was recovered during a study of shared clonotypes between healthy human individuals. Study-wide findings and caveats: Specimens sampled were limited to blood, with tissue repertoires likely differing. The diversity represented, both genetic and in exposure history, was limited by few donors.

Germline CDR1 SGHTA, CDR2 FQGNSA. The CDR3 spans 13 residues. With 4 bases removed from V and 5 bases from J, the gap between germline ends came to 11 bases. It was on ten immunoSEQ deep assay plates that unsorted PBMC DNA was sequenced. The data were produced by immunoSEQ multiplex PCR, yet TCRdb's version contains in-frame clones alone and is incomplete. Of some 470,000 clones detected, 60% to 85% appear once; the ten largest clones hold over 10%. Those who donated, Caucasian adults without exception, all lived in Nashville, Tennessee. This clone was counted between two and nine times. What it binds is unknown.

Sequenced input: PBMCs. The sequence was collected from a middle-aged woman in good health. Some clones in this sample may be carry-over from other donors' samples. The chain is built from TRBV7-2 and TRBJ1-1; D is ambiguous. CDR3 coding DNA: TGTGCCAGCAGCTCTCATCGTCAGACTGAAGCTTTCTTT. Protein: CASSSHRQTEAFF.